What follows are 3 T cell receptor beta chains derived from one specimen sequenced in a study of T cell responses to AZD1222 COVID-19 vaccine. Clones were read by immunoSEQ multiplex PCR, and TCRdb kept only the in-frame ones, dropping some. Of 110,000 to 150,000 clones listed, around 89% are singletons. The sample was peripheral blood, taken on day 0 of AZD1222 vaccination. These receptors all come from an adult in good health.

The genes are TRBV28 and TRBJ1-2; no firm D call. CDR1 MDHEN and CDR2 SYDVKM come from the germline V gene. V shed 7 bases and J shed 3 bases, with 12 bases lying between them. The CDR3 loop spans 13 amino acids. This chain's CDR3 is CASTLTGHYGYTF. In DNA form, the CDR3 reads TGTGCCAGCACTCTAACCGGTCACTATGGCTACACCTTC.

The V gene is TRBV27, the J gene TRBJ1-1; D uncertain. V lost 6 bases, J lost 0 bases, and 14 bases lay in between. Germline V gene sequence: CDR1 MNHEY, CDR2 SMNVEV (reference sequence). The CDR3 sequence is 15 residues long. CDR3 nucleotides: TGTGCCAGCAGACCTGCCGGAAAAATGAACACTGAAGCTTTCTTT. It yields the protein CASRPAGKMNTEAFF.

The CDR3 DNA sequence: TGCGCCAGCAGCTTTTTTGTCTCGGACCCTCCGACCGGGGAGCTGTTTTTT. It translates to CASSFFVSDPPTGELFF. This chain uses TRBV5-1 with TRBJ2-2; D remains ambiguous. The CDR3 sequence is 17 residues long. Per the germline V gene, CDR1 is SGHRS and CDR2 is YFSETQ. With 2 bases removed from V and 5 bases from J, the gap between germline ends came to 19 bases.